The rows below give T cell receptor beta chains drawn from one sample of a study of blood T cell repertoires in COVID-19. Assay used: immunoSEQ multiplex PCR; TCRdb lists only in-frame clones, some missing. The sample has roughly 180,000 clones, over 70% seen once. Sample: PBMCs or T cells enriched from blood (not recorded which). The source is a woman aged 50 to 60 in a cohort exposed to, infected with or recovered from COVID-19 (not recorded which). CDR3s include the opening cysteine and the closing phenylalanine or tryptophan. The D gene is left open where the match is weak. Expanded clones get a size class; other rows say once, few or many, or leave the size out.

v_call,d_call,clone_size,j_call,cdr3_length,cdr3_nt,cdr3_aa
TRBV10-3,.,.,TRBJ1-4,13,TGTGCCATCAGTCAGGGTGGTGGTGAAAAACTGTTTTTT,CAISQGGGEKLFF
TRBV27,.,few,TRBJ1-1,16,TGTGCCAGCAGTCGGGGTGGGGGGGCGTTAGACACTGAAGCTTTCTTT,CASSRGGGALDTEAFF
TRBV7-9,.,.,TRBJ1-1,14,TGTGCCAGCAGCTTAGCTCGTGTGAACACTGAAGCTTTCTTT,CASSLARVNTEAFF
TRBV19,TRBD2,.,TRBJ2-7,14,TGTGCCAGTAGTGTCGGGACTAGTGGTCTCGAGCAGTACTTC,CASSVGTSGLEQYF
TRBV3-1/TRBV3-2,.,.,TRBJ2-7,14,TGTGCCAGCAGCCAAGGGGGACTTCTGAACGAGCAGTACTTC,CASSQGGLLNEQYF
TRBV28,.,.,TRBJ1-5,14,TGTGCCAGAATATGCGGAAGGGAGTGGCAGCCCCAGCATTTT,CARICGREWQPQHF
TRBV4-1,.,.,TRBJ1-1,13,TGCGCCAGCAGCCACTGGACAGAACCCCCAGCTTTCTTT,CASSHWTEPPAFF
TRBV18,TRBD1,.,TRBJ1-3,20,TGTGCCAGCTCACCACTAGTCGTTACAGGGGGTGTCCAGCTTGGAAACACCATATATTTT,CASSPLVVTGGVQLGNTIYF
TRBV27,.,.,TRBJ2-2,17,TGTGCCAGCAGTTTAGGGACAACTGTTACGAACACCGGGGAGCTGTTTTTT,CASSLGTTVTNTGELFF
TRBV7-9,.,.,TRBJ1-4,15,TGTGCCAGCAGCACCACAGGTTTGGCTAATGAAAAACTGTTTTTT,CASSTTGLANEKLFF
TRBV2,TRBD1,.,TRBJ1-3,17,TGTGCCAGCAGCGAGGGACAGGGGGTCCGTTCTAGAAACACCATATATTTT,CASSEGQGVRSRNTIYF
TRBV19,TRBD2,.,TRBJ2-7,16,TGTGCCAGTAGTACGATAAGACTAGCGGGTGGGTACGAGCAGTACTTC,CASSTIRLAGGYEQYF
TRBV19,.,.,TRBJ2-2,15,TGTGCCAGTAGTAGCGGGGGCCCGGCTCCGGGGGAGCTGTTTTTT,CASSSGGPAPGELFF
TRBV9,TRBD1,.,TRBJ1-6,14,TGTGCCAGCAGCGCGGACAGGGAGGATTCACCCCTCCACTTT,CASSADREDSPLHF
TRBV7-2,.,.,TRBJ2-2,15,TGTGCCAGCAGCTTAAGACAGGCGAACACCGGGGAGCTGTTTTTT,CASSLRQANTGELFF
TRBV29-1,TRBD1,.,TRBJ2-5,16,TGCAGCGCAAGGGTAACCCGGGACAGGGGTAAAGAGACCCAGTACTTC,CSARVTRDRGKETQYF
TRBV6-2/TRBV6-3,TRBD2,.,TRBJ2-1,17,TGTGCCAGCTGCCCCCTAGCGGGAGCGGGGCGGAGTGGTGAGCAGTTCTTC,CASCPLAGAGRSGEQFF
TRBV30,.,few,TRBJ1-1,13,TGTGCCTGGGCAAAGGACAAGAACACTGAAGCTTTCTTT,CAWAKDKNTEAFF
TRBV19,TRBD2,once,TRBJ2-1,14,TGTGCCAGTATAGCGGGAGGTTCCTACAATGAGCAGTTCTTC,CASIAGGSYNEQFF
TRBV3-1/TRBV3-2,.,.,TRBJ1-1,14,TGTGCCAGCAGCCGGGGGGGCTCGAACACTGAAGCTTTCTTT,CASSRGGSNTEAFF
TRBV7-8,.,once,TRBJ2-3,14,TGTGCCAGCAGCTCGAAGTTAGACACAGATACGCAGTATTTT,CASSSKLDTDTQYF
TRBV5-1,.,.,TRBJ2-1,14,TGCGCCAGCAGCTTGGTGGCGGGGGCTAATGAGCAGTTCTTC,CASSLVAGANEQFF
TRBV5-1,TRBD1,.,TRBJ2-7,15,TGCGCCAGCAGCTGGGACAGTTCAAGCTCCTACGAGCAGTACTTC,CASSWDSSSSYEQYF
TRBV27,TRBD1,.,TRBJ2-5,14,TGTGCCAGCAGTCCACGGGACAGACAAGAGACCCAGTACTTC,CASSPRDRQETQYF
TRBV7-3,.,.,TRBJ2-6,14,TGTGCCAGCAGCCGAGATACTGGGGCCAACGTCCTGACTTTC,CASSRDTGANVLTF
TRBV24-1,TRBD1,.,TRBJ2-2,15,TGTGCCACCGGCGGACAGGGCGCGAACACCGGGGAGCTGTTTTTT,CATGGQGANTGELFF